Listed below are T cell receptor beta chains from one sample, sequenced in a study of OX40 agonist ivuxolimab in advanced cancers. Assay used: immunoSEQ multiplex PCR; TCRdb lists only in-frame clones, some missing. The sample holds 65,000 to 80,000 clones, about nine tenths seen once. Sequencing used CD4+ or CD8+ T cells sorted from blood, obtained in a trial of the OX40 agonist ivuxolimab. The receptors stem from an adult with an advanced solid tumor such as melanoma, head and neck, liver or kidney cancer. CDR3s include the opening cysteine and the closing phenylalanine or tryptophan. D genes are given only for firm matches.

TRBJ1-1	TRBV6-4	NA	CASSVSGGAGTEAFF	TGTGCCAGCAGTGTTTCGGGGGGCGCGGGCACTGAAGCTTTCTTT
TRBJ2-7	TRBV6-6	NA	CASSPQGPSEQYF	TGTGCCAGCAGCCCCCAGGGACCCTCCGAGCAGTACTTC
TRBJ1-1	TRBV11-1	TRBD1	CASSQDRGRETEAFF	TGTGCCAGCAGCCAGGACAGGGGGCGAGAGACTGAAGCTTTCTTT
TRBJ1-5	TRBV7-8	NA	CASSLRQSNQPQHF	TGTGCCAGCAGCTTACGACAGAGCAATCAGCCCCAGCATTTT
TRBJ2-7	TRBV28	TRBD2	CASRSGGQHEQYF	TGTGCCAGTAGGAGCGGGGGGCAACACGAGCAGTACTTC
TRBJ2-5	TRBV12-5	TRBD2	CASGFLGTSGLGEAQYF	TGTGCTAGTGGTTTTCTCGGGACTAGCGGCCTCGGGGAGGCCCAGTACTTC
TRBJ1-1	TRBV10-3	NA	CAVRQTSVSEAFF	TGTGCCGTCAGACAGACGTCGGTCTCTGAAGCTTTCTTT
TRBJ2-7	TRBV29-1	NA	CSVSPGRDEQYF	TGCAGCGTCAGTCCAGGCAGAGACGAGCAGTACTTC
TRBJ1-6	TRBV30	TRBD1	CAGTGTGDSPLHF	TGTGCCGGGACCGGGACAGGGGATTCACCCCTCCACTTT
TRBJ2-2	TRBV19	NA	CASSITVQNTGELFF	TGTGCCAGTAGTATTACGGTACAGAACACCGGGGAGCTGTTTTTT
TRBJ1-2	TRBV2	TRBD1	CASSEDRVLGYTF	TGTGCCAGCAGTGAGGACAGGGTGCTCGGCTACACCTTC
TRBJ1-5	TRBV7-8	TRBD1	CASSLAMDRVNQPQHF	TGTGCCAGCAGCTTAGCGATGGACAGGGTGAATCAGCCCCAGCATTTT
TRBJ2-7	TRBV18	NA	CASSPHAGITYEQYF	TGTGCCAGCTCACCGCACGCGGGAATAACCTACGAGCAGTACTTC
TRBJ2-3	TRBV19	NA	CASSTTRRGLTDTQYF	TGTGCCAGTAGTACAACCCGCAGGGGCTTGACAGATACGCAGTATTTT
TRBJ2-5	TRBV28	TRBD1	CASSRTGGQETQYF	TGTGCCAGCAGCCGAACAGGGGGCCAAGAGACCCAGTACTTC
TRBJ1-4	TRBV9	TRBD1	CASSVGPGQGDEKLFF	TGTGCCAGCAGCGTAGGGCCGGGACAGGGGGATGAAAAACTGTTTTTT
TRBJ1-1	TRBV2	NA	CASSDQGVTEAFF	TGTGCCAGCAGTGACCAAGGGGTCACTGAAGCTTTCTTT
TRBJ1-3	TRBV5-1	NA	CASSSTDSTRGNTIYF	TGCGCCAGCAGCTCAACCGACAGTACCCGTGGAAACACCATATATTTT
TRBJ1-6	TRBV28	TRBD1	CASSLRTGESPLHF	TGTGCCAGCAGTTTACGGACAGGGGAGTCACCCCTCCACTTT
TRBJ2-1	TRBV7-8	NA	CASSLGNSYNEQFF	TGTGCCAGCAGCTTAGGGAACTCATACAATGAGCAGTTCTTC